This TCR beta chain was captured in a study of human T cells and chemical hapten exposure. Study-wide background: TCR yields differed between samples (mainly from small differences in pooled library volume). Study results and caveats: DPC sensitization produced no change in TCRs with frequency above 1 in 1000.

Trimming stripped 6 bases from V and 0 bases from J, with 8 bases between. The germline CDR1 and CDR2 sequences are SNHLY and FYNNEI. The CDR3 sequence is 13 residues long. During construction of the library, unique molecular identifiers were attached to individual cDNA molecules for quantitative, reproducible TCR counting. Methods used by the authors: Sampled TCR counts reached a median of approximately 100,000 per sample, with values ranging from about 23,224 to 700,000. MiXCR, applied by TCRdb to the reads, yields one record per CDR3 protein. These V and J calls derive from TCRdb rather than the authors' analysis. The sample yields more than 100,000 distinct CDR3 sequences, around 8.5% seen once. Unfractionated whole blood yielded total RNA. This clonotype was recorded a few times. The target antigen is unknown.

The sequenced sample consisted of whole blood. The receptor was derived from a human donor in good health. Some clones in this sample may be carry-over from other donors' samples. The chain is built from TRBV2 and TRBJ1-1; D ambiguous. CDR3 residues: CASRSALNTEAFF. The CDR3 DNA reads TGTGCCAGCAGATCAGCCCTGAACACTGAAGCTTTCTTT.